This TCR beta chain was recovered during a study of neurological immune-mediated disorders. V dropped 4 bases and J dropped 2 bases, with 9 bases sitting between them. In germline, CDR1 is SGHVS, CDR2 FQNEAQ. The CDR3 has 13 amino acids. Study-wide findings and caveats: Phylogenetic grouping put 18 of 34 multiple sclerosis patients' repertoires into one related-CDR3 cluster, a possible signature. No CDR3 amino acid sequences were shared by expanded clones across subjects, suggesting private repertoires in all groups.

Where libraries were unsorted, they were derived from 2 million PBMCs stored at -80 degrees C. This clonotype was seen ten or more times. Its target is unknown. The cDNA came from 5'RACE, which used 10-nucleotide random UMIs. TCRdb called the 5' RACE reads again in MiXCR, with one record for every CDR3 protein. The sample shows 55,000 to 85,000 distinct CDR3 sequences, roughly 3% of them seen only once. This sequence was found in a woman in her 50s with multiple sclerosis. Sequencing was done on a sample of PBMCs. The chain uses TRBV7-8 and TRBJ2-7; no clear D. The CDR3 is CASSSTVTYEQYV. The DNA of the CDR3 is TGTGCCAGCAGCTCCACTGTGACCTACGAGCAGTACGTC.